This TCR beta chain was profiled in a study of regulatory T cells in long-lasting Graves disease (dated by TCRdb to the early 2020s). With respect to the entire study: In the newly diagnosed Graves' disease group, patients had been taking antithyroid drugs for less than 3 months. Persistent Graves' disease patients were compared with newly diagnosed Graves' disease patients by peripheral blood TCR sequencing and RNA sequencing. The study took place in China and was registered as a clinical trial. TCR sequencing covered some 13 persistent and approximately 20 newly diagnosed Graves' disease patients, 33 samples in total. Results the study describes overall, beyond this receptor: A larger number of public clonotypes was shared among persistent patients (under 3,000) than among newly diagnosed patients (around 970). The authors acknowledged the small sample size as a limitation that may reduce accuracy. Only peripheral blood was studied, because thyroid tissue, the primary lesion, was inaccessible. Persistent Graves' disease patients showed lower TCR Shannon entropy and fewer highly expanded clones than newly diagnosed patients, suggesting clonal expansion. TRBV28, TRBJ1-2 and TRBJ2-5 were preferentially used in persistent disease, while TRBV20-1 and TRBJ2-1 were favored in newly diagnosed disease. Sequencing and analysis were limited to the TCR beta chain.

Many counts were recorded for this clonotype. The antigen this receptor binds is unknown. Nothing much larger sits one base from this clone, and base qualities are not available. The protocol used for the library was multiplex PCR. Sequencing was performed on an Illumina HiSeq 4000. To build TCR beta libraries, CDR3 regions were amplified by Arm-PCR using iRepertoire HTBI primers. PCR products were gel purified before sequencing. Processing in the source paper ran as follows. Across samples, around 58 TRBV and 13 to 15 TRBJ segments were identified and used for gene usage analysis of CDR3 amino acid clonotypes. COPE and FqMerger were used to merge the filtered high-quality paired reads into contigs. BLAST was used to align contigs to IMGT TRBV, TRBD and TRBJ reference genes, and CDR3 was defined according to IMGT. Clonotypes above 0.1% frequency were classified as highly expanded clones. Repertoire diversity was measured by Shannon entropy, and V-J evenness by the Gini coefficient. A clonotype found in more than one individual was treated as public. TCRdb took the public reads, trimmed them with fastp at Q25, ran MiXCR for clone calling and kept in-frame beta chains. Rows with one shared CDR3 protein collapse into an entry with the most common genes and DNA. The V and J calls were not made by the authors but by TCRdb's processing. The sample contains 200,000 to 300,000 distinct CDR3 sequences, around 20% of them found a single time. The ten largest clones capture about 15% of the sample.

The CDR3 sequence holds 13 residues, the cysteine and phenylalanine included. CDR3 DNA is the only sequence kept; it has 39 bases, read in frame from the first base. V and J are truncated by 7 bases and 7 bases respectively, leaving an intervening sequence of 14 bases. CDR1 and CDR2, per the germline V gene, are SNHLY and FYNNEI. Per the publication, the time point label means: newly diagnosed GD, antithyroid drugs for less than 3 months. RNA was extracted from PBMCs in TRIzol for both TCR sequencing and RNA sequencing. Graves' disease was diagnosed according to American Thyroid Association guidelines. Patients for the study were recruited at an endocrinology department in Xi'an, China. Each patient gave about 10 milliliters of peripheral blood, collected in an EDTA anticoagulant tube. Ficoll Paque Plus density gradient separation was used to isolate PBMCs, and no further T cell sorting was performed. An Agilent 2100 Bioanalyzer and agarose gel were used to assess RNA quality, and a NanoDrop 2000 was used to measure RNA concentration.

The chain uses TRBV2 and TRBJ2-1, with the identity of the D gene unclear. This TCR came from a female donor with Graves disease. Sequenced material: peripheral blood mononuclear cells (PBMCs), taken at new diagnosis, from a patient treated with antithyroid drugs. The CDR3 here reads CASIRLGLNEQFF. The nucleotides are TGTGCCAGCATACGCCTGGGCCTTAATGAGCAGTTCTTC.